The entry below describes one T cell receptor beta chain. Its target antigen remains unknown. No base quality information exists; no much larger clone differs at one position. In the prospective study, participants were about 18 to 100 years old, resided in 25 or so geographic areas of the United States, and were enrolled through a virtual design. Cohort assignment in the prospective study relied on participant-reported clinical history from a screening survey and a study questionnaire. For ImmuneRACE Cohort 3, a participant was defined as recovered based on two consecutive negative NP/OP PCR tests, clearance by a healthcare professional, or resolution of symptoms. Each participant in the prospective study had whole blood, serum and a nasopharyngeal or oropharyngeal swab collected by mobile phlebotomists. Participants in the prospective study had the option to provide additional blood draws and questionnaires over a roughly 2-month period. Before DNA extraction, blood samples from the prospective study were shipped at room temperature or frozen.

The sample belongs to a study of blood T cell repertoires in COVID-19 (dated by TCRdb to about 2020). At the level of the whole study: The collaborator samples originated in the United States, Italy and Spain and spanned the acute and convalescent phases of COVID-19. The prospective study material was composed of cDNA or gDNA derived from T cells, B-cell-depleted T cells, or PBMCs. Deeply sampled blood TCRbeta repertoires from subjects exposed to, actively infected with, or recovered from COVID-19 were included in the dataset. A freely available public database, intended as a resource for researchers studying the immune response to SARS-CoV-2, is where the repertoires were released. Samples came from the ongoing ImmuneRACE study (first 160 participants) plus 1,254 subjects from 6 global collaborators. The sample metadata nearly always contained a de-identified subject ID, COVID-19 status, age in years and sex. Where HLA class I and class II types were available, the types were taken from metadata supplied by the sample provider, not from assay-based typing.

Study-level results and caveats: The quantity of clinical and demographic metadata differed by source and by participant and was supplied without curation.

TCRbeta CDR3 regions were amplified from genomic DNA using the immunoSEQ Assay, a bias-controlled multiplex PCR. The original pipeline was this. Within the assay, amplification of reference gene primers was used to estimate how many nucleated cells each sample contained. To quantify the absolute abundance of each unique TCRbeta CDR3 rearrangement, sequence reads were collapsed and filtered. For each sample, productive Simpson clonality was calculated as the square root of Simpson's diversity index over productive rearrangements. Not all clones reach the TCRdb copy of this immuneACCESS table, which keeps in-frame sequences only. Checked studies attribute under half of the gap to unresolved V genes and leave the rest unexplained. V and J calls and clone size come straight from that table; D and trimming were deduced from the DNA. The sample has about 160,000 clones on record, 80% of them singletons. Around 3.2% of the sample rests with the top ten.

CDR1 SGHAT and CDR2 FQNNGV were looked up in the germline V gene. The CDR3 covers 14 residues, taking in both the cysteine and the phenylalanine. Only the CDR3 portion is preserved as DNA: 42 bases, with reading frame beginning at the first base. Ends trimmed: V by 4 bases, J by 2 bases; bases unmatched to a gene: 3. Recombination linked TRBV11-2 to TRBJ2-7, with 9 bases in between that match TRBD1. The specimen was PBMCs or T cells enriched from blood (not recorded which). This TCR came from an older woman who had recovered from COVID-19. This receptor has the CDR3 CASSYGTGTYEQYF. The DNA sequence is given as TGTGCCAGCAGCTATGGGACAGGGACCTACGAGCAGTACTTC.